The clone carrying this T cell receptor (beta chain) turned up a few times. This CDR3 has 17 amino acids. Per germline, CDR1 MNHNS and CDR2 SASEGT. Trimming removed 7 bases from V and 1 base from J; junction bases left unmatched: 12. The TCR beta library used iRepertoire HTBI primers with Arm-PCR amplification of CDR3. Each CDR3 protein is one row after TCRdb ran MiXCR on the multiplex PCR reads. The table includes more than 650,000 distinct CDR3 sequences, approximately 29% detected once. Specified time point: persistent/refractory GD, antithyroid drugs over 5 years with positive TRAb. Preparation of the TCR library used RNA extracted from PBMCs. EDTA tubes held roughly 9.9 milliliters of peripheral blood from each patient. The entry originates in a study of regulatory T cells in long-lasting Graves disease.

The material was peripheral blood mononuclear cells (PBMCs), obtained when the disease was refractory, from a patient treated with antithyroid drugs. The receptor was derived from a female donor with Graves disease. The chain joins TRBV6-1 to TRBJ1-5, with 8 bases identical to TRBD1. CDR3 sequence: CASTGGQGAMSNQPQHF. CDR3 nucleotide sequence: TGTGCCAGCACCGGGGGTCAGGGGGCGATGAGCAATCAGCCCCAGCATTTT.